This is a list of T cell receptor beta chains from one sample in a study of blood T cell repertoires in COVID-19. The data were produced by immunoSEQ multiplex PCR, yet TCRdb's version contains in-frame clones alone and is incomplete. The sample lists some 150,000 clones, approximately 85% occurring once. The sequenced sample consisted of peripheral blood. These receptors were taken from a man aged 60 to 69 with COVID-19, enrolled during active disease. The CDR3 runs from the conserved cysteine through the conserved F or W. A D gene is named only where the DNA matches it firmly. The size of a clone is reported for some rows only, either as once, few or many, or as a class for expanded clones.

-	13	TRBV10-3	-	TRBJ1-1	CATGEGLNTEAFF	TGTGCCACAGGGGAGGGTCTGAACACTGAAGCTTTCTTT
-	17	TRBV19	TRBD2	TRBJ2-5	CASKNPGGDGRQETQYF	TGTGCCAGTAAGAACCCGGGGGGAGATGGACGACAAGAGACCCAGTACTTC
-	13	TRBV7-9	TRBD1	TRBJ1-2	CASRQGPDYGYTF	TGTGCCAGCAGACAGGGGCCGGACTATGGCTACACCTTC
-	14	TRBV6-5	-	TRBJ1-1	CASRWYEQNTEAFF	TGTGCCAGCAGGTGGTATGAGCAGAACACTGAAGCTTTCTTT
few	14	TRBV19	-	TRBJ1-5	CATTSPGGNQPQHF	TGTGCCACAACGTCCCCCGGGGGCAATCAGCCCCAGCATTTT
-	15	TRBV5-8	-	TRBJ1-4	CASSLAEGINEKLFF	TGTGCCAGCAGCTTGGCCGAGGGAATTAATGAAAAACTGTTTTTT
-	15	TRBV6-5	TRBD1	TRBJ1-5	CASSFGQGGNQPQHF	TGTGCCAGCAGTTTCGGACAGGGTGGCAATCAGCCCCAGCATTTT
-	15	TRBV6-6	TRBD2	TRBJ2-7	CASSLADPTFYEQYF	TGTGCCAGCAGTCTAGCGGACCCTACCTTCTACGAGCAGTACTTC
once	15	TRBV18	TRBD1	TRBJ2-5	CASSQRTGGLETQYF	TGTGCCAGCTCGCAAAGGACAGGAGGTTTAGAGACCCAGTACTTC
-	13	TRBV9	TRBD1	TRBJ1-2	CASSTRTGDGYTF	TGTGCCAGCAGCACCCGGACAGGGGATGGCTACACCTTC
few	14	TRBV19	TRBD2	TRBJ2-1	CASSYGTRGNEQFF	TGTGCCAGTAGTTACGGGACTAGAGGCAATGAGCAGTTCTTC
-	18	TRBV18	-	TRBJ1-5	CASSLLPPGRMSNQPQHF	TGTGCCAGCTCACTTCTCCCTCCAGGGAGGATGAGCAATCAGCCCCAGCATTTT
few	13	TRBV7-2	-	TRBJ1-1	CASSLVRNTEAFF	TGTGCCAGCAGCTTGGTCAGGAACACTGAAGCTTTCTTT
-	15	TRBV10-3	TRBD1	TRBJ1-6	CAITPGQGQNSPLHF	TGTGCCATCACCCCGGGACAGGGTCAAAATTCACCCCTCCACTTT
-	13	TRBV6-2/TRBV6-3	TRBD1	TRBJ1-2	CASSETGDYGYTF	TGTGCCAGCAGTGAGACAGGGGACTATGGCTACACCTTC
-	16	TRBV5-1	-	TRBJ2-2	CASSPGHLTNTGELFF	TGCGCCAGCAGCCCCGGACACCTGACTAACACCGGGGAGCTGTTTTTT
few	14	TRBV3-1/TRBV3-2	-	TRBJ1-1	CASSSGGRDTEAFF	TGTGCCAGCAGCTCCGGAGGGAGGGACACTGAAGCTTTCTTT
-	17	TRBV19	TRBD2	TRBJ2-7	CASSPLGAGGPTYEQYF	TGTGCCAGTAGTCCCTTGGGGGCGGGAGGTCCAACCTACGAGCAGTACTTC